This T cell receptor beta chain is drawn from a study of cytomegalovirus exposure and HLA in healthy donors. Study-wide findings and caveats: In a later analysis, HLA-C alleles had the fewest associated TCRs, DRB1 alleles the most. As a later analysis showed, a missense DCLRE1C variant was linked to trimming of TCR beta V- and J-genes.

A note on this clone: Its matching antigen is unknown.

The PCR ran on 60 Vbeta and 13 Jbeta primers. TCRdb's table, derived via immunoSEQ multiplex PCR, lists solely in-frame clones and lacks some. The sample carries 150,000 to 200,000 clones, 65% to 85% recorded once. This CDR3 is built from 18 residues. The chain links TRBV21-1 to TRBJ1-6; the table's D call, TRBD1, was not checked against the DNA. TRBV21-1 is shown as a pseudogene. The sample taken for sequencing was PBMCs. This TCR came from a woman in her forties or fifties in good health and CMV-seropositive. CDR3 nucleotide sequence: TGTGCCAGCAGCACAAACGACAGGGGCTATTCCTATAATTCACCCCTCCACTTT. Protein sequence: CASSTNDRGYSYNSPLHF.